This T cell receptor beta chain was observed in a study of blood T cell repertoires in COVID-19. Study at large: Sources were T cells, B-cell-depleted T cells, or PBMCs; the material itself was cDNA or gDNA.

Germline CDR1 and CDR2: LNHDA and SQIVND (reference sequence). Trimming took off 8 bases at V and 8 bases at J, with 19 bases between the two ends. CDR3 size: 14 residues. Within the 2 weeks before study entry, each person in the exposed group met a COVID-19 case. In the original workflow: Counts of nucleated cells, estimated from reference gene primer amplification, were obtained. Here immunoSEQ multiplex PCR was the method, and the copy in TCRdb shows in-frame clones only, minus some. The D gene and trimming were derived from the DNA, and the V and J assignments and clone size from that table. Of fewer than 300,000 clones listed, approximately 82% are singletons.

V and J are TRBV19 and TRBJ2-1; TRBD2 is a possible D gene (6 bases). The source material was PBMCs or T cells enriched from blood (not recorded which). This clonotype was obtained from a man aged 35 to 55 who had been exposed to COVID-19. CDR3 sequence: CASLEAGKSDEQFF. The CDR3 DNA reads TGTGCCAGTTTAGAGGCGGGAAAATCAGATGAGCAGTTCTTC.